This T cell receptor (beta chain) was sequenced during a study of cytomegalovirus exposure and HLA in healthy donors. Study-level findings and limits: Subsequent analysis of the 120 or so validation repertoires found a tendency for first-cohort TCR clusters to co-occur. The authors enumerated over 150 TCR beta chains as linked to cytomegalovirus.

As regards this clone: Its antigen remains unidentified.

TCRdb's table, derived via immunoSEQ multiplex PCR, lists solely in-frame clones and lacks some. Of some 170,000 clones in the sample, roughly nine tenths are singletons; the top ten hold approximately 2.6%. Per the germline V gene, CDR1 is SGDLS and CDR2 is YYNGEE. This CDR3 is 16 amino acids long. Trimming at V came to 0 bases and at J to 3 bases, leaving 6 bases not matched to a gene. These donors were members of the roughly 110-subject validation cohort, a group separate from the roughly 670-subject first cohort. This receptor was identified in a man aged 18 to 30 in good health and CMV-seropositive. Specimen: PBMCs. The J gene is TRBJ2-3, the V gene TRBV9; TRBD2 aligns across 8 bases. CDR3 sequence reads: CASSVDGGRQTDTQYF. In DNA, the CDR3 is TGTGCCAGCAGCGTAGACGGCGGGAGGCAGACAGATACGCAGTATTTT.